This entry lists 7 T cell receptor beta chains sequenced from one sample in a study of blood T cell repertoires in COVID-19. Data came from immunoSEQ multiplex PCR; TCRdb stores just in-frame clones and leaves some out. The data hold some 110,000 clones, with around 83% observed a single time. The sequencing input was peripheral blood. Receptor source: a woman older than 75 with active or convalescent COVID-19.

This clone came up many times. The chain has TRBV2 and TRBJ2-2, with TRBD1 matching 7 bases. The CDR3 has 15 residues. With 6 bases clipped from V and 0 bases from J, the junction kept 4 bases outside the gene matches. Germline values: CDR1 SNHLY, CDR2 FYNNEI. In DNA form, the CDR3 reads TGTGCCAGCAGGAACAGGGGTACGAACACCGGGGAGCTGTTTTTT. Translating it yields CASRNRGTNTGELFF.

The table lists this clone with a count of one. In DNA form, the CDR3 reads TGTGCCAGCAGCTTGGCTAGCGGGAGAGGGGGACTGGGATACGAGCAGTACTTC. Translating it yields CASSLASGRGGLGYEQYF. The chain uses TRBV5-6 and TRBJ2-7; TRBD2 matches 10 bases. After removal of 0 bases from V and 4 bases from J, the junction contained 13 bases not matched to a gene. The germline CDR1 and CDR2 sequences are SGHDT and YYEEEE. The CDR3 has 18 amino acids.

This sequence joins TRBV5-1 and TRBJ2-1; D gene ambiguous. V lost 2 bases and J lost 5, with 2 bases in between. This CDR3 has 11 amino acids. Germline V gene data show CDR1 as SGHRS and CDR2 as YFSETQ. In DNA, the CDR3 is TGCGCCAGCAGCTTTAACAATGAGCAGTTCTTC. It specifies CASSFNNEQFF.

CDR3 DNA sequence: TGTGCCAGCAGCCAGTCTCCGGGACAGGGTCGAGAGCAGTACTTC. It is translated as CASSQSPGQGREQYF. The genes are TRBV7-8 and TRBJ2-7, with 9 bases identical to TRBD1. CDR1 and CDR2 from the germline V gene are SGHVS and FQNEAQ. There are 15 residues in the CDR3. V was clipped by 5 bases and J by 7 bases; unmatched bases: 12.

Notes on this clone: Other DNA sequences of this sample code for an identical CDR3. The rearrangement links TRBV5-1 to TRBJ2-5; possibly TRBD2 for D (6 bases). Germline CDR1 is SGHRS and CDR2 is YFSETQ. The CDR3 consists of 16 residues. Trimming cost V 4 bases and J 4 bases, with 20 bases left between them. CDR3 in DNA: TGCGCCAGCAGCACGGGACTCCTAAGCTCGGGAGAGACCCAGTACTTC. This encodes CASSTGLLSSGETQYF.

The J gene is TRBJ1-1, the V gene TRBV19; possibly TRBD1 for D (6 bases). Per the germline V gene, CDR1 is LNHDA and CDR2 is SQIVND (reference sequence). Trimming left V 4 bases short and J 8 bases short, with 11 bases between. This CDR3 spans 12 amino acids. CDR3 sequence reads: CASSRGQIEAFF. In DNA, the CDR3 is TGTGCCAGTAGTAGAGGACAGATCGAAGCTTTCTTT.

The rearrangement uses TRBV10-3 and TRBJ1-6; D call uncertain. The CDR3 extends over 13 amino acids. Looked up from germline, CDR1 is ENHRY and CDR2 is SYGVKD. V shed 3 bases and J shed 8 bases, with 8 bases lying between them. The CDR3 DNA sequence: TGTGCCATCAGTGACATAGAGGATTCACCCCTCCACTTT. This codes for CAISDIEDSPLHF.